This T cell receptor (beta chain) stems from a study of regulatory T cells in long-lasting Graves disease. Whole-study context: Patients newly diagnosed with Graves' had been on antithyroid drugs for under 3 months. General study points: Persistent Graves' patients showed less TCR diversity than newly diagnosed ones. Persistent cases favored TRBV28, TRBJ1-2 and TRBJ2-5.

Stated time point: newly diagnosed GD, antithyroid drugs for less than 3 months. From RNA extracted from PBMCs, the TCR library was made. This clonotype was picked up many times. Antigen: not known. This CDR3 is 15 amino acids long. V lost 2 bases and J lost 6, with 13 bases in between. In building TCR beta libraries, iRepertoire HTBI primers were used together with Arm-PCR of CDR3 regions. MiXCR, run by TCRdb on the multiplex PCR reads, gives a single entry per CDR3 protein. The table lists about 200,000 distinct CDR3 sequences, about 17% of them singletons. Specimen: peripheral blood mononuclear cells (PBMCs), collected at new diagnosis, from a patient treated with antithyroid drugs. The chain carries TRBV12-3 or TRBV12-4 and TRBJ1-4, with D possibly TRBD1 on 5 matching bases. This TCR came from a female donor with Graves disease. The CDR3 region is CASSLIWGEDEKLFF. CDR3 coding DNA: TGTGCCAGCAGTTTAATTTGGGGGGAAGATGAAAAACTGTTTTTT.